The 26 T cell receptor beta chains below come from one sample, sequenced in a study of blood T cell repertoires in COVID-19. TCRdb's table, derived via immunoSEQ multiplex PCR, lists solely in-frame clones and lacks some. The table lists about 190,000 clones, around 80% of them singletons. The source material was peripheral blood. The receptor set was obtained from a man in his thirties or forties with active or convalescent COVID-19.

The rearrangement uses TRBV25-1 and TRBJ2-3; D might be TRBD2 (5 bases). The CDR3 spans 16 residues. The V end lost 4 bases, the J end lost 2 bases, and 16 bases lay between the germline ends. Germline loops: CDR1 MGHDK, CDR2 SYGVNS. The CDR3 bases are TGTGCCAGCAGTGGAATGCTCCGGGGATTCACAGATACGCAGTATTTT. Its translation: CASSGMLRGFTDTQYF.

This clone occurred a few times. CDR3 DNA sequence: TGTGCCAGCAGTTTTGCAGGGGGGCCCCGTCAGCCCCAGCATTTT. Translation: CASSFAGGPRQPQHF. The chain has TRBV6-2 or TRBV6-3 and TRBJ1-5; 7 nucleotides agree with TRBD1. CDR1 is MNHEY, CDR2 SVGEGT, per germline. The CDR3 is 15 residues long. Germline trimming cut 4 bases from V and 6 bases from J; bases unmatched to any gene: 9.

The chain has TRBV21-1 and TRBJ2-5; the table's D call, TRBD1, has no DNA check behind it. TRBV21-1 is deemed a pseudogene. The CDR3 consists of 18 residues. DNA for the CDR3: TGTGCCAGCAGCATAAGACCAGCGACGAAGGGGTCGGTGGAGACCCAGTACTTC. Protein: CASSIRPATKGSVETQYF.

This clone was seen once. CDR3 residues: CASSVTGGLAGVEQYF. In DNA, the CDR3 is TGTGCCAGCAGCGTCACGGGGGGACTAGCGGGAGTTGAGCAGTACTTC. V gene TRBV7-2 combines with J gene TRBJ2-7; 14 bases are a match to TRBD2. The CDR3 is 16 amino acids. From germline, CDR1 is SGHTA and CDR2 FQGNSA. V shed 5 bases and J 7 bases; nucleotides not matched to a gene: 10.

The gene calls are TRBV4-1 and TRBJ2-4; TRBD1 is a possible D gene (5 bases). Deletions cut 4 bases from V and 0 bases from J, with 22 bases between. CDR1 MGHRA and CDR2 YSYEKL come from the germline V gene. The CDR3 length is 19 residues. CDR3 sequence reads: CASSRDPTGPSIAKNIQYF. In DNA, the CDR3 is TGCGCCAGCAGCCGCGATCCTACAGGCCCGTCCATAGCCAAAAACATTCAGTACTTC.

The V gene is TRBV5-1, the J gene TRBJ1-1; D ambiguous. CDR3 size: 11 residues. Between the trimmed V and J ends, which lost 1 base and 7 bases, there was a span of 5 bases. Looked up from germline, CDR1 is SGHRS and CDR2 is YFSETQ. The CDR3 nucleotides are TGCGCCAGCAGCTTGCGGGGTGAAGCTTTCTTT. Translated: CASSLRGEAFF.

This chain links TRBV18 with TRBJ2-7; 7 positions agree with TRBD1. The CDR3 length is 15 residues. Germline lookup yields CDR1 KGHSH and CDR2 LQKENI. V gave up 3 bases and J gave up 7 bases; unmatched junction bases: 12. CDR3 DNA: TGTGCCAGCTCACCCCGGGGACAGCGGTCCGGGGAGCAGTACGTC. Translation gives CASSPRGQRSGEQYV.

The V gene is TRBV4-2, the J gene TRBJ2-7; possible D gene TRBD2, 6 bases. The CDR3 is 16 residues long. Trimming pared 0 bases from V and 3 bases from J, leaving 15 bases between. Germline CDR1 is LGHNA and CDR2 is YNFKEQ. The CDR3 is CASSQEGPVGSYEQYF. For the CDR3, the DNA is TGTGCCAGCAGCCAAGAAGGACCGGTCGGGAGCTACGAGCAGTACTTC.

The CDR3 here is CASSLESTEAFF. The CDR3 nucleotides are TGTGCCAGCAGCCTTGAGTCCACTGAAGCTTTCTTT. The V call is TRBV3-1 (or the pseudogene TRBV3-2), the J call TRBJ1-1; no firm D call. CDR1 and CDR2 (germline): LGHDT, YNNKEL (reference sequence). Deletions cut 4 bases from V and 4 bases from J, with 7 bases between. The CDR3 length is 12 residues.

This sequence joins TRBV29-1 and TRBJ1-2, with D possibly TRBD1 on 5 matching bases. The CDR3 totals 12 residues. Between the trimmed V and J ends, which lost 2 bases and 6 bases, there was a span of 10 bases. Germline CDR1 reads SQVTM; CDR2 reads ANQGSEA. CDR3 bases: TGCAGCGTTGAACAGCAGGGCCATGGCTACACCTTC. Residues: CSVEQQGHGYTF.

The V and J genes are TRBV27 and TRBJ2-1; D possibly corresponds to TRBD1 (6 bases). CDR1 is MNHEY and CDR2 is SMNVEV in the germline V gene (reference sequence). CDR3 length: 12 amino acids. V was trimmed by 7 bases and J by 6 bases, leaving 10 bases between them. In DNA form, the CDR3 reads TGTGCCAGCAAACAGGGAATCAATGAGCAGTTCTTC. It codes for CASKQGINEQFF.

The chain combines TRBV25-1 with TRBJ1-1; no clear D gene. The CDR3 is 16 residues long. CDR1 MGHDK and CDR2 SYGVNS come from the germline V gene. Trimming took 3 bases from V and 1 from J, leaving 15 bases between them. CDR3 DNA: TGTGCCAGCAGTGACCAGACATTGGCAAAGAACACTGAAGCTTTCTTT. Its protein product is CASSDQTLAKNTEAFF.

The rearrangement uses TRBV28 and TRBJ1-2, with 9 bases aligning to TRBD1. The CDR3 is made up of 14 amino acids. In germline, CDR1 is MDHEN, CDR2 SYDVKM. CDR3 DNA sequence: TGTGGTTCGATTCCGGGACAGGGCACGGGGGGCTACACCTTC. It codes for CGSIPGQGTGGYTF.

This chain connects TRBV7-9 to TRBJ1-6, with 9 bases lining up with TRBD1. Germline values: CDR1 SEHNR, CDR2 FQNEAQ (reference sequence). The CDR3 spans 14 residues. V was clipped by 8 bases and J by 10 bases; unmatched bases: 9. CDR3 sequence reads: CASGNGQGNSPLHF. For the CDR3, the DNA is TGTGCCAGCGGAAATGGACAGGGGAACTCACCCCTCCACTTT.

The genes are TRBV27 and TRBJ1-2; 8 bases are shared with TRBD1. Germline values: CDR1 MNHEY, CDR2 SMNVEV (reference sequence). The CDR3 has 15 residues. Trimming removed 5 bases from V and 3 bases from J; junction bases left unmatched: 8. CDR3 sequence reads: CASSPQGALDYGYTF. The CDR3 bases are TGTGCCAGCAGTCCCCAGGGGGCGTTGGACTATGGCTACACCTTC.

The V call is TRBV10-3, the J call TRBJ2-7; 10 positions match TRBD1. Germline V CDR1 and CDR2: ENHRY, SYGVKD. The V gene end was trimmed by 2 bases and the J gene end by 12 bases; junction bases not matched to a gene: 4. The CDR3 runs 12 residues. In DNA form, the CDR3 reads TGTGCCATCAGTGAGGCTGGGACAGGGGTGTACGTC. It encodes CAISEAGTGVYV.

The chain links TRBV27 to TRBJ2-5; TRBD2 agrees at 7 bases. This CDR3 is built from 14 residues. Unmatched junction bases numbered 18, after V lost 8 bases and J lost 12 bases. Germline V gene lookup returns CDR1 MNHEY and CDR2 SMNVEV (reference sequence). The CDR3 nucleotides are TGTGCCAGCCGTTCTCGGACTAGTGGGGACGCGGAGTACTTC. This encodes CASRSRTSGDAEYF.

The chain recombines TRBV7-2 with TRBJ1-2; TRBD1 is a possible D gene (5 bases). V lost 4 bases and J lost 0, with 9 bases in between. The CDR3 runs 14 residues. Germline-derived CDR1 and CDR2 are SGHTA and FQGNSA. CDR3 residues: CASSSRTPNYGYTF. CDR3 DNA sequence: TGTGCCAGCAGCTCGCGGACACCTAACTATGGCTACACCTTC. Combining the CDR3 with reference TRBV7-2 and TRBJ1-2 gives the whole variable domain GAGVSQSPSNKVTEKGKDVELRCDPISGHTALYWYRQSLGQGLEFLIYFQGNSAPDKSGLPSDRFSAERTGGSVSTLTIQRTQQEDSAVYLCASSSRTPNYGYTFGSGTRLTVV.

This rearrangement joins TRBV7-2 to TRBJ1-1; no reliable D call. Between the trimmed V and J ends, which lost 5 bases and 4 bases, there was a span of 14 bases. The CDR3 sequence is 14 residues long. The germline CDR1 and CDR2 sequences are SGHTA and FQGNSA. CDR3: CASSLGIGLTEAFF. The DNA of the CDR3 is TGTGCCAGCAGCCTAGGTATTGGGCTCACTGAAGCTTTCTTT.

J is TRBJ1-4 and V is TRBV6-5; D perhaps matches TRBD1 (5 bases). The CDR3 covers 14 residues. Deletions cut 6 bases from V and 3 bases from J, with 11 bases between. Germline CDR1 is MNHEY and CDR2 is SVGAGI. CDR3 nucleotides: TGTGCCAGCAGACGGTCAGGGCCTAATGAAAAACTGTTTTTT. This gives the protein CASRRSGPNEKLFF.

This clone was seen only a few times. The V call is TRBV3-1 (or the pseudogene TRBV3-2), the J call TRBJ2-3, with 9 bases identical to TRBD2. Trimming took 0 bases from V and 8 from J; bases not matched to a gene: 6. Germline lookup yields CDR1 LGHDT and CDR2 YNNKEL (reference sequence). The CDR3 extends over 15 amino acids. The CDR3 here is CASSQDRREGGTQYF. DNA of the CDR3: TGTGCCAGCAGCCAAGATCGGCGGGAGGGAGGTACGCAGTATTTT.

CDR3 amino acids: CASSNSYGYTF. The CDR3 DNA is TGTGCCAGCAGTAACTCCTATGGCTACACCTTC. This chain uses TRBV12-3 or TRBV12-4 with TRBJ1-2; no clear D. The CDR3 sequence is 11 residues long. The V and J ends lost 5 bases and 4 bases respectively, with 5 bases between them.

The rearrangement uses TRBV7-6 and TRBJ2-7; 9 bases agree with TRBD2. The CDR3 is 15 amino acids. Germline CDR1 SGHVS, CDR2 FNYEAQ. J was trimmed by 3 bases and V by 5 bases; bases with no gene match: 8. CDR3 region: CASSAASGIVYEQYF. Here the CDR3 DNA reads TGTGCCAGCAGCGCAGCTAGCGGGATCGTCTACGAGCAGTACTTC.

The rearrangement uses TRBV24-1 and TRBJ1-2; 8 nucleotides match TRBD1. Germline loops: CDR1 KGHDR, CDR2 SFDVKD. The CDR3 length is 15 residues. With 4 bases clipped from V and 2 bases from J, the junction kept 5 bases outside the gene matches. The CDR3 DNA sequence: TGTGCCACCAGTGACCGGACAGGGACCAACTATGGCTACACCTTC. Protein sequence: CATSDRTGTNYGYTF.

The gene calls are TRBV28 and TRBJ2-1; possible D gene TRBD1, 5 bases. The germline V and J ends were trimmed by 2 bases and 5 bases, with 10 bases remaining between them. CDR3 length: 14 residues. Germline CDR1 MDHEN, CDR2 SYDVKM. In nucleotides, the CDR3 is TGTGCCAGCAGTTTAGGTCAGGGCGACAATGAGCAGTTCTTC. Its translation: CASSLGQGDNEQFF.

V gene TRBV4-1 combines with J gene TRBJ1-6; the D gene is possibly TRBD1 (6 bases). Germline V lookup: CDR1 MGHRA, CDR2 YSYEKL. The CDR3 sequence is 16 residues long. With 3 bases removed from V and 9 bases from J, the gap between germline ends came to 18 bases. The CDR3 nucleotides read TGCGCCAGCAGCCATGGGGGGGCAGGGTTGGGTTCACCCCTCCACTTT. It codes for CASSHGGAGLGSPLHF.